These 3 T cell receptor beta chains share one sample of origin, sequenced in a study of T-cell reconstitution after alpha-beta-depleted transplantation in children. Molecular barcoding with unique molecular identifiers was used for the TCRbeta library. TCRdb re-derived calls from the PCR reads in MiXCR, one entry per CDR3 protein. The repertoire consists of 700,000 to 850,000 distinct CDR3 sequences, with roughly 15% occurring once and the leading ten covering approximately 5%. The specimen comprised PBMCs, mostly from graft donor cells, sampled 360 days after TCRalphabeta/CD19-depleted stem cell transplant. Every receptor here comes from a male patient under 18 who had a stem cell transplant for acute lymphoblastic leukemia, so the T cells may come from the graft donor.

This clonotype appeared a few times. The chain combines TRBV20-1 with TRBJ2-1, with D tentatively TRBD2 (6 bases). The germline V gene has CDR1 DFQATT and CDR2 SNEGSKA (reference sequence). This CDR3 contains 14 residues. V dropped 1 base and J dropped 8 bases, with 15 bases sitting between them. CDR3 bases: TGCAGTGCTAGAGCGCCACTAGCAGAGGATGAGCAGTTCTTC. Translation: CSARAPLAEDEQFF.

The rearrangement uses TRBV20-1 and TRBJ2-7; no clear D. The CDR3 runs 12 residues. The ends were cut back, 0 bases at V and 3 bases at J, with 6 bases in the middle. Germline assignment: CDR1 DFQATT and CDR2 SNEGSKA (reference sequence). The CDR3 reads CSARDSYYEQYF. CDR3 nucleotide sequence: TGCAGTGCTAGAGACTCGTACTACGAGCAGTACTTC.

The chain combines TRBV4-1 with TRBJ2-1; 7 bases fit TRBD2. In germline, CDR1 is MGHRA, CDR2 YSYEKL. This CDR3 is built from 17 residues. J lost 2 bases, V lost 0 bases, and 7 bases had no gene match. The CDR3 DNA follows: TGCGCCAGCAGCCAAGAATCCGGGGGAGGGCCCTACAATGAGCAGTTCTTC. Protein product: CASSQESGGGPYNEQFF.